Presented here are 6 T cell receptor beta chains from one specimen sequenced in a study of PD-L1 blockade in urothelial cancer. Time point here: pretreatment peripheral blood. Measured with immunoSEQ multiplex PCR; TCRdb has only the in-frame clones, and not every one. The repertoire holds about 95,000 clones, with 90% as singletons. Sample: PBMCs, taken around atezolizumab (anti-PD-L1) treatment. The receptors come from a man aged 55 to 70 with urothelial cancer.

This sequence joins TRBV2 and TRBJ1-5; unclear D gene. There are 14 residues in the CDR3. CDR1 and CDR2 from the germline V gene are SNHLY and FYNNEI. Trimming left V 5 bases short and J 0 bases short, with 8 bases between. The CDR3 DNA reads as TGTGCCAGCAGTCCCCAGTCTAGCAATCAGCCCCAGCATTTT. Translated, it gives CASSPQSSNQPQHF.

The rearrangement uses TRBV28 and TRBJ2-7; 8 bases agree with TRBD1. Unmatched junction bases numbered 5, after V lost 6 bases and J lost 4 bases. The CDR3 extends over 13 amino acids. Germline-derived CDR1 and CDR2 are MDHEN and SYDVKM. CDR3 protein: CASRTGTGYEQYF. The CDR3 nucleotides are TGTGCCAGCAGGACCGGGACAGGTTACGAGCAGTACTTC.

This clone was seen a few times. The chain links TRBV27 to TRBJ2-1; 13 nucleotides line up with TRBD2. The V and J ends lost 1 base and 10 bases, in that order; junction bases with no gene match: 10. The germline CDR1 and CDR2 sequences are MNHEY and SMNVEV (reference sequence). CDR3 size: 17 residues. The DNA for the CDR3 is TGTGCCAGCAGTTTATTGACTAGCGGGAGGCCCCTTGGAGAGCAGTTCTTC. This gives the protein CASSLLTSGRPLGEQFF.

The table lists this clone with a few counts. V usage is TRBV6-6 and J usage is TRBJ2-7, with D possibly matching TRBD1 (7 bases). From germline, CDR1 is MNHNY and CDR2 SVGAGI (reference sequence). V lost 10 bases to trimming and J lost 5 bases, with 15 bases between them. The CDR3 contains 12 residues. DNA for the CDR3: TGTGCCACCTCGACAGGGAGGCACGAGCAGTACTTC. It translates to CATSTGRHEQYF.

Worth noting for this clone: The same CDR3 arises from other DNA sequences in this sample as well. The chain uses TRBV6-6 and TRBJ2-2, with D unresolved. CDR1 and CDR2 (germline): MNHNY, SVGAGI (reference sequence). The length of the CDR3 is 13 residues. V shed 7 bases and J shed 2 bases, with 8 bases lying between them. The CDR3 nucleotides read TGTGCCAGCACTAGAAGTAACACCGGGGAGCTGTTTTTT. This encodes CASTRSNTGELFF.

The chain is built from TRBV5-4 and TRBJ2-7, with D perhaps matching TRBD2 (7 bases). With 0 bases removed from V and 4 bases from J, the gap between germline ends came to 14 bases. This CDR3 is 15 amino acids long. From germline, CDR1 is SGHNT and CDR2 YYREEE (reference sequence). This chain's CDR3 is CASSLGLAGAYEQYF. The CDR3 DNA follows: TGTGCCAGCAGCTTGGGACTAGCAGGGGCGTACGAGCAGTACTTC.